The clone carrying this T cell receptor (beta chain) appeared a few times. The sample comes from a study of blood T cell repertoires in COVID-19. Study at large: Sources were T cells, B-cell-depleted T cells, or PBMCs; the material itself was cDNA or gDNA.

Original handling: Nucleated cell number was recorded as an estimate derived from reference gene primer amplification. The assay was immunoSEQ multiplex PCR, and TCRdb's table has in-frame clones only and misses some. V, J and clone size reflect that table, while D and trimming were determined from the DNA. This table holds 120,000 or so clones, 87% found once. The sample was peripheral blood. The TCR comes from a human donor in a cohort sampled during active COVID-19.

CDR3 DNA: TGTGCCAGCAGCCAAGTTGGGGCAGGGGAAAAACTGTTTTTT. Its translation is CASSQVGAGEKLFF. J is TRBJ1-4 and V is TRBV14; a weak D match, TRBD1 (5 bases). Trimming shortened V by 1 base and J by 8 bases, and 11 bases separated the two germline ends. The CDR3 covers 14 residues. From germline, CDR1 is SGHDN and CDR2 FVKESK.